The rows below give T cell receptor beta chains drawn from one sample of a study of T cell responses to AZD1222 COVID-19 vaccine. Generated by immunoSEQ multiplex PCR, the TCRdb table keeps only in-frame clones and is missing some. This table has 100,000 to 150,000 clones, around 90% appearing once. This sample comprised peripheral blood, obtained 28 days after the second dose of the MenACWY control vaccine. The receptors here all came from an adult who received the MenACWY meningococcal vaccine as a control. Both conserved end residues are part of each CDR3.

>TRBJ1-2|14|TRBV21-1
CASSKGSRTYGYTF
>TRBJ2-5|15|TRBV2
CASRRQGAHQETQYF
>TRBJ2-5|12|TRBV6-5
CASSLTGETQYF
>TRBJ1-5|15|TRBV28
CASRPGGTVRQPQHF
>TRBJ1-4|13|TRBV6-5
CASTPQMDEKLFF
>TRBJ2-7|16|TRBV27
CASSDRGGYVSYEQYF
>TRBJ2-1|15|TRBV7-2
CASSAGLQTYNEQFF
>TRBJ2-3|15|TRBV4-2
CASRPLAGVTDTQYF
>TRBJ1-5|14|TRBV28
CASIVPGSNQPQHF
>TRBJ1-4|15|TRBV7-9
CASSRTSGVNEKLFF
>TRBJ2-1|14|TRBV19
CASSSGFSYNEQFF
>TRBJ2-1|16|TRBV19
CASSSLAGGAGNEQFF
>TRBJ2-3|11|TRBV29-1
CSVAGADTQYF
>TRBJ1-3|19|TRBV7-9
CASRAPDRGHPGSGNTIYF
>TRBJ1-5|15|TRBV19
CASSTPGQGNQPQHF
>TRBJ2-3|16|TRBV7-9
CASSSPLAGVTDTQYF
>TRBJ2-2|19|TRBV5-1
CARSIPPSLRKGCAGELFF
>TRBJ2-3|14|TRBV10-1
CASGRGLDTDTQYF
>TRBJ2-1|14|TRBV19
CASGHSGVDNEQFF
>TRBJ2-1|15|TRBV3-1/TRBV3-2
CASSQSGSSYNEQFF
>TRBJ1-2|14|TRBV7-2
CASSFMDAMGGYTF
>TRBJ1-6|15|TRBV6-5
CASSYRGPSDSPLHF
>TRBJ2-3|15|TRBV19
CASSPTGPGTDTQYF
>TRBJ2-2|14|TRBV6-5
CASTLQTQYGELFF
>TRBJ2-3|16|TRBV7-2
CASSLRDRAGPYTQYF
>TRBJ2-3|12|TRBV29-1
CSVALGTDTQYF